What follows are 29 T cell receptor beta chains derived from one specimen sequenced in a study of T cell changes during pregnancy in multiple sclerosis. Libraries were prepared by immunoSEQ multiplex PCR; TCRdb keeps only in-frame clonotypes and omits some of them. Of 35,000 to 45,000 clones listed, more than 85% are singletons. Source: CD4+ T cells from peripheral blood mononuclear cells, taken in the second trimester of pregnancy. Receptors originate from a female donor in good health, enrolled as a control in a pregnancy study.

The rearrangement uses TRBV30 and TRBJ2-7; 10 bases agree with TRBD2. The junction had 9 bases not matched to a gene; V was cut back by 1 base and J by 3 bases. The CDR3 has 16 residues. Germline V gene data show CDR1 as GTSNPN and CDR2 as SVGIG (reference sequence). CDR3 nucleotide sequence: TGTGCCTGGAGTGGACGTCTAGCGGGGGCCCGCTACGAGCAGTACTTC. Translation: CAWSGRLAGARYEQYF.

The CDR3, as DNA: TGTGCCAGCAGCTTAGCCGGCAGGGGGTCTCAGCCCCAGCATTTT. This translates into CASSLAGRGSQPQHF. The V and J genes are TRBV7-9 and TRBJ1-5; 7 bases agree with TRBD1. The CDR3 consists of 15 residues. V trimming: 0 bases; J trimming: 6 bases; junction bases outside the gene matches: 5. From germline, CDR1 is SEHNR and CDR2 FQNEAQ (reference sequence). Supplemented by reference TRBV7-9 and TRBJ1-5, the full variable domain reads DTGVSQNPRHKITKRGQNVTFRCDPISEHNRLYWYRQTLGQGPEFLTYFQNEAQLEKSRLLSDRFSAERPKGSFSTLEIQRTEQGDSAMYLCASSLAGRGSQPQHFGDGTRLSIL.

This chain uses TRBV4-1 with TRBJ2-1; 9 nucleotides match TRBD2. The CDR3 contains 15 residues. In germline, CDR1 is MGHRA, CDR2 YSYEKL. V lost 3 bases, J lost 6 bases, and 6 bases stayed unmatched. In DNA, the CDR3 is TGCGCCAGCAGCCACCCGGGACTAGCCAGCAATGAGCAGTTCTTC. It codes for CASSHPGLASNEQFF.

The rearrangement uses TRBV9 and TRBJ2-3; 11 bases line up with TRBD2. Per the germline V gene, CDR1 is SGDLS and CDR2 is YYNGEE. V shed 2 bases, J shed 4 bases, and the junction held 6 bases outside the gene matches. CDR3 size: 16 residues. The CDR3: CASSVRLAGTSDTQYF. The CDR3 DNA reads TGTGCCAGCAGCGTTCGACTAGCGGGAACGTCAGATACGCAGTATTTT.

This clone has more than one count but fewer than ten. The V gene is TRBV7-2, the J gene TRBJ2-1, with a possible D match to TRBD2 (6 bases). This CDR3 comprises 13 residues. Germline V gene lookup returns CDR1 SGHTA and CDR2 FQGNSA. The V and J ends lost 6 bases and 6 bases respectively, with 12 bases between them. DNA for the CDR3: TGTGCCAGCAGGTACTCTAGCGCCAATGAGCAGTTCTTC. Translating gives CASRYSSANEQFF. The full variable domain, with the rest looked up from reference TRBV7-2 and TRBJ2-1, is GAGVSQSPSNKVTEKGKDVELRCDPISGHTALYWYRQSLGQGLEFLIYFQGNSAPDKSGLPSDRFSAERTGGSVSTLTIQRTQQEDSAVYLCASRYSSANEQFFGPGTRLTVL.

The chain has TRBV5-1 and TRBJ2-7, with a weak D call TRBD2 (5 bases). The CDR3 is made up of 15 amino acids. Germline V gene lookup returns CDR1 SGHRS and CDR2 YFSETQ. The V end was cut by 0 bases, the J end by 2 bases, with 12 bases between. The CDR3 is CASSLDKTTTYEQYF. The CDR3 nucleotides are TGCGCCAGCAGCTTGGACAAGACTACCACCTACGAGCAGTACTTC.

The rearrangement links TRBV7-6 to TRBJ2-1; maybe TRBD2 (6 bases). This CDR3 is built from 17 residues. Germline CDR1 SGHVS, CDR2 FNYEAQ. V was clipped by 2 bases and J by 8 bases, with 22 bases between them. This CDR3 reads CASSLFPPGVGADEQFF. The CDR3, as DNA: TGTGCCAGCAGCTTATTTCCCCCGGGAGTGGGCGCGGATGAGCAGTTCTTC.

The chain links TRBV5-5 to TRBJ2-5; 10 positions agree with TRBD2. The CDR3 consists of 15 residues. Germline lookup yields CDR1 SGHKS and CDR2 YYEKEE (reference sequence). V lost 4 bases, J lost 4 bases, and 7 bases stayed unmatched. The CDR3 here is CASSPLAGGSETQYF. The CDR3 DNA is TGTGCCAGCAGCCCATTAGCGGGAGGTTCAGAGACCCAGTACTTC. The full variable domain, its missing parts supplied by reference TRBV5-5 and TRBJ2-5, is DAGVTQSPTHLIKTRGQQVTLRCSPISGHKSVSWYQQVLGQGPQFIFQYYEKEERGRGNFPDRFSARQFPNYSSELNVNALLLGDSALYLCASSPLAGGSETQYFGPGTRLLVL.

V and J are TRBV6-1 and TRBJ1-4; D gene uncertain. In germline, CDR1 is MNHNS, CDR2 SASEGT. This CDR3 contains 15 residues. The ends were cut back, 8 bases at V and 3 bases at J, with 16 bases in the middle. CDR3: CASGSYRASNEKLFF. CDR3 DNA: TGTGCCAGCGGGTCGTACAGAGCATCTAATGAAAAACTGTTTTTT.

This chain joins TRBV30 and TRBJ2-1, with TRBD2 matching 7 bases. CDR1 is GTSNPN, CDR2 SVGIG, per germline (reference sequence). The CDR3 has 14 residues. Losses at the gene ends were 3 bases for V and 7 bases for J; bases not matched to a gene: 9. In DNA, the CDR3 is TGTGCCTGGAGCCTGGAGGGAGGGTGGAATGAGCAGTTCTTC. Protein: CAWSLEGGWNEQFF.

This chain connects TRBV30 to TRBJ1-5; D is unresolved. The germline V gene encodes CDR1 GTSNPN and CDR2 SVGIG (reference sequence). CDR3 length equals 14 residues. The germline V and J ends were trimmed by 2 bases and 0 bases, with 8 bases remaining between them. The CDR3 DNA sequence: TGTGCCTGGAGTTGGTCACTTAGCAATCAGCCCCAGCATTTT. The encoded protein is CAWSWSLSNQPQHF.

This rearrangement joins TRBV28 to TRBJ2-7; tentatively, D is TRBD2 (5 bases). The germline V gene encodes CDR1 MDHEN and CDR2 SYDVKM. V dropped 6 bases and J dropped 2 bases, with 11 bases sitting between them. This CDR3 has 13 amino acids. The CDR3 DNA reads as TGTGCCAGCAGATCCCGGGGTCCCTACGAGCAGTACTTC. Translated, it gives CASRSRGPYEQYF.

This chain's CDR3 is CAWSFNRYTGELFF. The CDR3 DNA reads TGTGCCTGGAGTTTTAACCGGTACACCGGGGAGCTGTTTTTT. This sequence joins TRBV30 and TRBJ2-2, with no clear D. Per the germline V gene, CDR1 is GTSNPN and CDR2 is SVGIG (reference sequence). This CDR3 spans 14 amino acids. V was trimmed by 2 bases and J by 3 bases, leaving 10 bases between them.

The chain combines TRBV2 with TRBJ1-5; 8 bases fit TRBD1. V shed 8 bases, J shed 6 bases, and the junction held 18 bases outside the gene matches. This CDR3 region has 17 residues. Germline CDR1 reads SNHLY; CDR2 reads FYNNEI. This CDR3 reads CASRAGTGTVLLQPQHF. For the CDR3, the DNA is TGTGCCAGCCGAGCCGGGACAGGAACGGTACTTCTTCAGCCCCAGCATTTT.

As DNA, the CDR3 is TGTGCCTGGAGTGTAGCGGGTAGAACGCAGTATTTT. Translated: CAWSVAGRTQYF. The rearrangement uses TRBV30 and TRBJ2-3; perhaps TRBD2 as D (6 bases). Looked up from germline, CDR1 is GTSNPN and CDR2 is SVGIG (reference sequence). This CDR3 is built from 12 residues. V lost 0 bases, J lost 9 bases, and 10 bases lay in between.

This sequence joins TRBV28 and TRBJ2-5; no firm D call. The germline V gene encodes CDR1 MDHEN and CDR2 SYDVKM. This CDR3 is built from 17 residues. V was clipped by 3 bases and J by 5 bases, with 22 bases between them. CDR3 nucleotides: TGTGCCAGCAGTTTGGCCCCATTTAAGACCCCGGGTGAGACCCAGTACTTC. The encoded protein is CASSLAPFKTPGETQYF.

This chain connects TRBV7-3 to TRBJ2-3; 10 positions agree with TRBD2. The CDR3 sequence is 15 residues long. Germline V gene sequence: CDR1 SGHTA, CDR2 FQGTGA. J lost 8 bases, V lost 5 bases, and 10 bases had no gene match. The CDR3 region is CASSPLAGAKGTQYF. CDR3 bases: TGTGCCAGCAGCCCTCTAGCGGGGGCCAAGGGTACGCAGTATTTT.

This clone was seen a handful of times. The V and J genes are TRBV9 and TRBJ1-5; the D gene is possibly TRBD1 (5 bases). Germline CDR1 and CDR2: SGDLS and YYNGEE. Trimming removed 4 bases from V and 7 bases from J, with 15 bases in between. This CDR3 comprises 14 residues. The CDR3 nucleotides are TGTGCCAGCAGCATTGAGGCCTCAGGGCAGCCCCAGCATTTT. This encodes CASSIEASGQPQHF.

The CDR3 region is CASLELYTQYF. The CDR3 DNA reads TGTGCCAGCCTCGAACTGTATACGCAGTATTTT. The chain couples TRBV6-1 to TRBJ2-3, with D hard to call. CDR3 length equals 11 residues. Germline V gene sequence: CDR1 MNHNS, CDR2 SASEGT. Trimming shortened V by 8 bases and J by 7 bases, and 10 bases separated the two germline ends.

V and J are TRBV19 and TRBJ2-7, with 11 bases aligning to TRBD2. The CDR3 extends over 15 amino acids. Germline V gene lookup returns CDR1 LNHDA and CDR2 SQIVND (reference sequence). Trimming at V came to 5 bases and at J to 0 bases, leaving 3 bases not matched to a gene. The CDR3 DNA is TGTGCCAGTAGTCCAACTAGCGGGAGCTCCTACGAGCAGTACTTC. Its translation is CASSPTSGSSYEQYF.

The chain joins TRBV30 to TRBJ2-3; a weak D match, TRBD2 (5 bases). CDR1 is GTSNPN and CDR2 is SVGIG in the germline V gene (reference sequence). The CDR3 runs 15 residues. Deletions cut 1 base from V and 5 bases from J, with 16 bases between. The CDR3 nucleotides are TGTGCCTGGAGTGCTCCCGGGGTAGCAAGAGATACGCAGTATTTT. Translating gives CAWSAPGVARDTQYF.

The V and J genes are TRBV4-2 and TRBJ2-2; 11 bases fit TRBD2. CDR1 and CDR2 from the germline V gene are LGHNA and YNFKEQ. J gave up 3 bases and V 1 base, and 4 bases lay outside the gene matches. The CDR3 is 17 amino acids. CDR3 sequence reads: CASSQATSGVYTGELFF. CDR3 DNA sequence: TGTGCCAGCAGCCAAGCGACTAGCGGGGTCTACACCGGGGAGCTGTTTTTT.

This chain uses TRBV6-5 with TRBJ2-3; 7 bases align to TRBD1. The CDR3 has 14 residues. V trimming: 8 bases; J trimming: 1 base; junction bases outside the gene matches: 6. Looked up from germline, CDR1 is MNHEY and CDR2 is SVGAGI. In nucleotides, the CDR3 is TGTGCCAGCTCTAGACAGGGAGGCACAGATACGCAGTATTTT. Translation: CASSRQGGTDTQYF.

J is TRBJ2-3 and V is TRBV18; D is uncertain. Germline-derived CDR1 and CDR2 are KGHSH and LQKENI. The CDR3 totals 15 residues. Trimming stripped 1 base from V and 4 bases from J, with 12 bases between. This CDR3 is CASSPRGQYADTQYF. CDR3 nucleotides: TGTGCCAGCTCACCACGCGGTCAGTATGCAGATACGCAGTATTTT.

The chain links TRBV18 to TRBJ2-5; D remains ambiguous. The V gene lost 3 bases and the J gene lost 2 bases, with 13 bases spanning the gap. CDR3 length equals 15 residues. From germline, CDR1 is KGHSH and CDR2 LQKENI. The CDR3 DNA reads as TGTGCCAGCTCACCGGCGGCCGGCGGTCAAGAGACCCAGTACTTC. Its protein product is CASSPAAGGQETQYF.

This clone was observed once. V and J are TRBV5-6 and TRBJ2-7; 9 positions match TRBD1. The CDR3 length is 14 residues. V lost 2 bases, J lost 6 bases, and 6 bases stayed unmatched. Germline lookup yields CDR1 SGHDT and CDR2 YYEEEE. The CDR3 DNA sequence: TGTGCCAGCAGCTTAACAGGGGGCAGTTTCGAGCAGTACTTC. Translating it yields CASSLTGGSFEQYF.

The chain is built from TRBV15 and TRBJ2-2; D unclear. The germline V gene has CDR1 LNHNV and CDR2 YYDKDF (reference sequence). The V end lost 0 bases, the J end lost 6 bases, and 5 bases lay between the germline ends. This CDR3 has 13 amino acids. CDR3: CATSRDRAGELFF. In DNA form, the CDR3 reads TGTGCCACCAGCAGAGATCGGGCCGGGGAGCTGTTTTTT.

The rearrangement joins TRBV28 to TRBJ1-5; 8 bases agree with TRBD1. Germline CDR1 MDHEN, CDR2 SYDVKM. With V trimmed by 2 bases and J by 6 bases, 6 bases remained unmatched. The CDR3 loop spans 15 amino acids. CDR3 residues: CASSLVRTGTQPQHF. As DNA, the CDR3 is TGTGCCAGCAGTTTAGTTCGGACAGGGACTCAGCCCCAGCATTTT.

The V call is TRBV5-1, the J call TRBJ2-1; 10 bases match TRBD1. CDR3 length: 16 amino acids. In germline, CDR1 is SGHRS, CDR2 YFSETQ. Trimming at V came to 4 bases and at J to 1 base, leaving 5 bases not matched to a gene. The CDR3 region is CASSQPGQGSYNEQFF. The CDR3 nucleotides read TGCGCCAGCAGCCAGCCGGGACAGGGGTCCTACAATGAGCAGTTCTTC.